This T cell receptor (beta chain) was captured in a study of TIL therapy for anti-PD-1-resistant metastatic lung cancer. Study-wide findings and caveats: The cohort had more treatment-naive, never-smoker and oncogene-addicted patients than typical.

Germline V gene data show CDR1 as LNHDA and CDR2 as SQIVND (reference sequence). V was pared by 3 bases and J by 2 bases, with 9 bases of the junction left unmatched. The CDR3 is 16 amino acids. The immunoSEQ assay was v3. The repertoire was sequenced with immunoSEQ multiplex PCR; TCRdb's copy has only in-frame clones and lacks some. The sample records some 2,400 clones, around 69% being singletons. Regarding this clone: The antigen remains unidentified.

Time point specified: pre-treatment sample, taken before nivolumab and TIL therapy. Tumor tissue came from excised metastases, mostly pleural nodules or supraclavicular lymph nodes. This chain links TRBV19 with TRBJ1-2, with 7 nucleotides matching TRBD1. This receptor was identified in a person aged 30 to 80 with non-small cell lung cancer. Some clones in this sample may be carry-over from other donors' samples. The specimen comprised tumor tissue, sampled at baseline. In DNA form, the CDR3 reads TGTGCCAGTAGTATGTTTGGGGGACAGAAAAACTATGGCTACACCTTC. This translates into CASSMFGGQKNYGYTF. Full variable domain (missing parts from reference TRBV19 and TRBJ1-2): DGGITQSPKYLFRKEGQNVTLSCEQNLNHDAMYWYRQDPGQGLRLIYYSQIVNDFQKGDIAEGYSVSREKKESFPLTVTSAQKNPTAFYLCASSMFGGQKNYGYTFGSGTRLTVV.